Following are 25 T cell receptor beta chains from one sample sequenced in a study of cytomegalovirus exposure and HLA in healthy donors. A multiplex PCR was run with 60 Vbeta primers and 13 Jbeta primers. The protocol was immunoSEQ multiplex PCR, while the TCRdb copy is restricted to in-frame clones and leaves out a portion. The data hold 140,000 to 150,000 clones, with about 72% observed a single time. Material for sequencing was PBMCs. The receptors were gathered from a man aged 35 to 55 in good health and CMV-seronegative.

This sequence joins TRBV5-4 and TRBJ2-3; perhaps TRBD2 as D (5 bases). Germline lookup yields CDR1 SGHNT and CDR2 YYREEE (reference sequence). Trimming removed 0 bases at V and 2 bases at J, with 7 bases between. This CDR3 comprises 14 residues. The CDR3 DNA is TGTGCCAGCAGCTTGGGCGGGTTCACAGATACGCAGTATTTT. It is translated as CASSLGGFTDTQYF.

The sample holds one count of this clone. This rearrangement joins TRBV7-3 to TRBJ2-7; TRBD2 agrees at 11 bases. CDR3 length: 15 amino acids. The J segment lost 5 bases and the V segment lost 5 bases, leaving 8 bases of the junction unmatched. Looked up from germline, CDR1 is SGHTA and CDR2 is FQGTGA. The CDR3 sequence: CASSPSSGGFNEQYF. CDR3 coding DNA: TGTGCCAGCAGCCCATCTAGCGGGGGGTTCAACGAGCAGTACTTC.

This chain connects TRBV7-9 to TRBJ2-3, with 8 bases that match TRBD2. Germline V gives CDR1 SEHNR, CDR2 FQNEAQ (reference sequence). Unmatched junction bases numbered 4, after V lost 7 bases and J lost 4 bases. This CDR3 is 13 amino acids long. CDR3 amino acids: CASTGRGADTQYF. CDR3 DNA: TGTGCCAGCACCGGGAGGGGCGCAGATACGCAGTATTTT.

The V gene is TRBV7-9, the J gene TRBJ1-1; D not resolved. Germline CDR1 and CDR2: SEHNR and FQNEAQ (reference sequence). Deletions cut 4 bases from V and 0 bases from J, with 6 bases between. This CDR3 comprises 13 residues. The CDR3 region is CASSYQVNTEAFF. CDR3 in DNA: TGTGCCAGCAGCTACCAGGTGAACACTGAAGCTTTCTTT.

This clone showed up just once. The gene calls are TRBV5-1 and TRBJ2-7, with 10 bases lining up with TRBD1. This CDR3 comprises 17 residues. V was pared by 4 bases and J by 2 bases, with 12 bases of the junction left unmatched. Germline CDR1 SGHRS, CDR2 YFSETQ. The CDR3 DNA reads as TGCGCCAGCAGCACCGGGACAGGGGCACTCGGGACCTACGAGCAGTACTTC. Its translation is CASSTGTGALGTYEQYF.

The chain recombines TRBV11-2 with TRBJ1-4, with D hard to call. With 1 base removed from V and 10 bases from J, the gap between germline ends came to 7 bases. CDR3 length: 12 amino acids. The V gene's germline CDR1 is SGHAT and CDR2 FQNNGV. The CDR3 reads CASSLANGKLFF. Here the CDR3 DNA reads TGTGCCAGCAGCTTAGCTAACGGAAAACTGTTTTTT.

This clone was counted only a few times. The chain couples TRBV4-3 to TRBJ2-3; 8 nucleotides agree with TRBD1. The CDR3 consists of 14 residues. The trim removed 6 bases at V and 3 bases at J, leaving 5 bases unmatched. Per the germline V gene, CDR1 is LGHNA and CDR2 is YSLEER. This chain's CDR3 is CASSRTGFTDTQYF. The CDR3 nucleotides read TGCGCCAGCAGTCGGACAGGGTTTACAGATACGCAGTATTTT.

The CDR3 DNA sequence: TGTGCCACCAAATGGACAGGAACGTGGGGGCAGCCCCAGCATTTT. Encoded protein: CATKWTGTWGQPQHF. The chain couples TRBV19 to TRBJ1-5, with 7 bases that match TRBD1. CDR1 is LNHDA and CDR2 is SQIVND in the germline V gene (reference sequence). The trim removed 10 bases at V and 7 bases at J, leaving 16 bases unmatched. The CDR3 covers 15 residues.

CDR3 DNA sequence: TGTGCCAGCGGTGAGACAGGGCGTTTGGAGACCCAGTACTTC. It translates to CASGETGRLETQYF. This chain links TRBV5-4 with TRBJ2-5; 7 bases are shared with TRBD1. The CDR3 has 14 amino acids. V shed 7 bases and J 5 bases; nucleotides not matched to a gene: 11. The germline V gene has CDR1 SGHNT and CDR2 YYREEE (reference sequence).

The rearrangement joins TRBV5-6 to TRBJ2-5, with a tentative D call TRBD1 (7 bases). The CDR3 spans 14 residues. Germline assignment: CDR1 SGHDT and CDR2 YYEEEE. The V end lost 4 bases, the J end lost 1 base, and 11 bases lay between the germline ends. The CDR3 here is CASSQGGLQETQYF. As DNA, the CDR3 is TGTGCCAGCAGCCAGGGGGGCCTCCAAGAGACCCAGTACTTC.

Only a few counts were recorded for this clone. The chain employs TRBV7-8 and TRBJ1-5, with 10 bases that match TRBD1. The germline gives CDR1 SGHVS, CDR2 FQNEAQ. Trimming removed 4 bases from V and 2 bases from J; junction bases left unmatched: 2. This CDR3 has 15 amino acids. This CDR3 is CASSSGTGGNQPQHF. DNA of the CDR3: TGTGCCAGCAGCTCCGGGACAGGGGGCAATCAGCCCCAGCATTTT.

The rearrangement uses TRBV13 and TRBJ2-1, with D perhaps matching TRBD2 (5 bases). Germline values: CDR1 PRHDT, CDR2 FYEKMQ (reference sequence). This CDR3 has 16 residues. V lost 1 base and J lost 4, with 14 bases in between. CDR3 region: CASSLVAGRGYNEQFF. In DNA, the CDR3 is TGTGCCAGCAGCTTAGTCGCAGGCCGAGGGTACAATGAGCAGTTCTTC.

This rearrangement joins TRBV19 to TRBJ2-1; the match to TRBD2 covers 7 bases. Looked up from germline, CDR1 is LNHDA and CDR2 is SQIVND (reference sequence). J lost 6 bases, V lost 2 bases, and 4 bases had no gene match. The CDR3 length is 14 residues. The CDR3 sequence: CASSILQRGNEQFF. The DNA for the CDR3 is TGTGCCAGTAGTATACTCCAGCGGGGCAATGAGCAGTTCTTC.

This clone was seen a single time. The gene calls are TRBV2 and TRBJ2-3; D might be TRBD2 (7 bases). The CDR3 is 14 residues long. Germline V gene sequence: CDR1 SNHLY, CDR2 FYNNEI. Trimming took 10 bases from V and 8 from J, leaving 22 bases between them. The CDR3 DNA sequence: TGTGCCAAGGGGGGGAACCCTGGTACGGTTACGCAGTATTTT. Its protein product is CAKGGNPGTVTQYF.

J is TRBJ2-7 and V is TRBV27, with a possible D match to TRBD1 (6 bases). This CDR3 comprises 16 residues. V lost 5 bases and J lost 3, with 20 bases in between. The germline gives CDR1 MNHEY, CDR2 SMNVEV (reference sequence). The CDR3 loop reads CASSPDSGHRGYEQYF. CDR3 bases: TGTGCCAGCAGTCCGGACTCGGGACATCGGGGCTACGAGCAGTACTTC.

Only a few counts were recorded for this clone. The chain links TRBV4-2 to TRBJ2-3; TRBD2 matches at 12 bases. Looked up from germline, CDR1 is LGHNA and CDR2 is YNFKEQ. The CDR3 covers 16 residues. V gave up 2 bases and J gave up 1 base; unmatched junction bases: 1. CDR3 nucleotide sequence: TGTGCCAGCAGCCAACGACTAGCGGGGGGCACAGATACGCAGTATTTT. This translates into CASSQRLAGGTDTQYF.

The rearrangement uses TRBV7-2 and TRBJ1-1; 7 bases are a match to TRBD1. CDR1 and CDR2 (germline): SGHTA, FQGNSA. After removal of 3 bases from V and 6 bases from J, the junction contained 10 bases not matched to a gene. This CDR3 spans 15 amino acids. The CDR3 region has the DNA TGTGCCAGCAGCTTCGTTATGGCAGGGGGTTCTGAAGCTTTCTTT. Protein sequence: CASSFVMAGGSEAFF.

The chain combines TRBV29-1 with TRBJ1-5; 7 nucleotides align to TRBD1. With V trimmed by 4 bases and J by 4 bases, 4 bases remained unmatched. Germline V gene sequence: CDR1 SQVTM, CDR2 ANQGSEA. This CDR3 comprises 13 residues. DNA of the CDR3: TGCAGCGTTGGACAGGGAATAAATCAGCCCCAGCATTTT. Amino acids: CSVGQGINQPQHF.

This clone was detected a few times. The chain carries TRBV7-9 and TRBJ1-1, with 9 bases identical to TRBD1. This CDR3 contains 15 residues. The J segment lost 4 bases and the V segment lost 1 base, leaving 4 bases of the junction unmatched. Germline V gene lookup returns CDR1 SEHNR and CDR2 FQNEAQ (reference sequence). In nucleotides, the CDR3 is TGTGCCAGCAGCTTAGTAACAGGGGGCATCACTGAAGCTTTCTTT. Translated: CASSLVTGGITEAFF.

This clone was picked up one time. CDR3 in DNA: TGTGCCAGCAGTGAAGCCGACCTTACAGGGCTGAGGAATCAGCCCCAGCATTTT. Encoded protein: CASSEADLTGLRNQPQHF. The J gene is TRBJ1-5, the V gene TRBV6-1, with D possibly matching TRBD1 (6 bases). V was shortened by 0 bases and J by 4 bases, with 19 bases between the two germline ends. Per germline, CDR1 MNHNS and CDR2 SASEGT. CDR3 size: 18 residues.

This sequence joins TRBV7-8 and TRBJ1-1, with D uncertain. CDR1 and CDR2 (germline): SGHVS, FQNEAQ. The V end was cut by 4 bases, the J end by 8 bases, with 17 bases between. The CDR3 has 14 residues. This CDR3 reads CASSSRTAPAEAFF. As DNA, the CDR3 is TGTGCCAGCAGCTCGCGTACAGCTCCGGCAGAAGCTTTCTTT.

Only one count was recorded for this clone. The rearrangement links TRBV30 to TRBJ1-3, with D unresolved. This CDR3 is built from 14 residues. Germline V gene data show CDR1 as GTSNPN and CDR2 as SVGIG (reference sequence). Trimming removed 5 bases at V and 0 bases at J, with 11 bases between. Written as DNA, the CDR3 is TGTGCCTGGTCATCCCACAACTCTGGAAACACCATATATTTT. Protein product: CAWSSHNSGNTIYF.

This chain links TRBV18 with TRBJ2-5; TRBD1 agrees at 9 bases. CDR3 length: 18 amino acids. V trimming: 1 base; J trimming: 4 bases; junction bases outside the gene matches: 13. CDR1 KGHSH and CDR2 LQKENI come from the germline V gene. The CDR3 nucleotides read TGTGCCAGCTCACCACTGCTACAGGGGGCGCCGGAGGGAGAGACCCAGTACTTC. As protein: CASSPLLQGAPEGETQYF.

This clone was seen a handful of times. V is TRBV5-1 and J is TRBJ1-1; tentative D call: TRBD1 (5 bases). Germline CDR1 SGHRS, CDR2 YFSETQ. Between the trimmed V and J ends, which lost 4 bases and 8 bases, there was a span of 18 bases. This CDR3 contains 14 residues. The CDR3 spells CASSQYYTGGEAFF. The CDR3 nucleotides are TGCGCCAGCAGCCAATATTATACGGGGGGAGAAGCTTTCTTT. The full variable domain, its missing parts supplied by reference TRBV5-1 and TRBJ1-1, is KAGVTQTPRYLIKTRGQQVTLSCSPISGHRSVSWYQQTPGQGLQFLFEYFSETQRNKGNFPGRFSGRQFSNSRSEMNVSTLELGDSALYLCASSQYYTGGEAFFGQGTRLTVV.

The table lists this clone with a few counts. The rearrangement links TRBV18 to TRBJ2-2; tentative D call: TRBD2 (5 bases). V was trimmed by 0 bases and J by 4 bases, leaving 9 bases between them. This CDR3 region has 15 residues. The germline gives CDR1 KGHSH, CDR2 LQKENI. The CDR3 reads CASSPPGGSTGELFF. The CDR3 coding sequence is TGTGCCAGCTCACCACCCGGAGGCAGCACCGGGGAGCTGTTTTTT.